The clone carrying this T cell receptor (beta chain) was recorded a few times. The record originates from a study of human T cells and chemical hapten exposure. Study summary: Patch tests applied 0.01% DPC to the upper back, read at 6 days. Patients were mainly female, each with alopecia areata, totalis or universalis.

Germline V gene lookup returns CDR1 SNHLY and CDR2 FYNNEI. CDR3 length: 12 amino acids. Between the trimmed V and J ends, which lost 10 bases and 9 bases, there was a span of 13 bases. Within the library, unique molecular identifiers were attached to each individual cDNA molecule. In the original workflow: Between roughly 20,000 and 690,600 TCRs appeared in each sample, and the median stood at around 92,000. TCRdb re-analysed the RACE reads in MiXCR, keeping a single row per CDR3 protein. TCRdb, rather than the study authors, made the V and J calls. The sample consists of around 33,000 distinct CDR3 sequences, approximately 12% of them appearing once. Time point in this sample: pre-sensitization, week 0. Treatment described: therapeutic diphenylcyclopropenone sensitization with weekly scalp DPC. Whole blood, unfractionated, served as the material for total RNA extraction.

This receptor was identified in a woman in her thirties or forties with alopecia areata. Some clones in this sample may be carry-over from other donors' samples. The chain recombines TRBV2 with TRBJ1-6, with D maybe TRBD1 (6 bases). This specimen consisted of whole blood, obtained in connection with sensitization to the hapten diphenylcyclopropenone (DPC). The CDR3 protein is CATRGMGSPLHF. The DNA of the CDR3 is TGTGCCACCAGGGGAATGGGTTCACCCCTCCACTTT.